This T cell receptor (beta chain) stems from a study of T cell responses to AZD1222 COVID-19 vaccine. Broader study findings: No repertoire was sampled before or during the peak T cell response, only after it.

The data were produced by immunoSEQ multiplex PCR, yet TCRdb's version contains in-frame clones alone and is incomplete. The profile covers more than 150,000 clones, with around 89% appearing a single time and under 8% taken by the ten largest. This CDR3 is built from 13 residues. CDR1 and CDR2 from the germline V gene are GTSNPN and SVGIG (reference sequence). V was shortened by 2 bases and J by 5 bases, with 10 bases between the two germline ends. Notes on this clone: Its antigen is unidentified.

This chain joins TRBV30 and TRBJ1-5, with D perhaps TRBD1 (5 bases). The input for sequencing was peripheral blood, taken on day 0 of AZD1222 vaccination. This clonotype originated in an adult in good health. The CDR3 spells CAWSSREDQPQHF. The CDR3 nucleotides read TGTGCCTGGAGTTCCAGGGAAGATCAGCCCCAGCATTTT.